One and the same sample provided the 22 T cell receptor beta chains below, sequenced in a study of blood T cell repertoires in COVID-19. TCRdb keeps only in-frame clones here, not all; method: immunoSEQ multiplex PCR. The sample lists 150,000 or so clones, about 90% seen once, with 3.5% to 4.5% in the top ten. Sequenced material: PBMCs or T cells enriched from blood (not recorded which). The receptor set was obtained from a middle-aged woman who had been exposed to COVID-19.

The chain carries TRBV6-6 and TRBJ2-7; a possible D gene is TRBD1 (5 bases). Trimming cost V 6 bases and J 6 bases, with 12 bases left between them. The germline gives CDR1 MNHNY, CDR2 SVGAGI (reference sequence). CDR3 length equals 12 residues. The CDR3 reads CASSVIRGEQYF. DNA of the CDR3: TGTGCCAGCAGCGTTATAAGGGGCGAGCAGTACTTC.

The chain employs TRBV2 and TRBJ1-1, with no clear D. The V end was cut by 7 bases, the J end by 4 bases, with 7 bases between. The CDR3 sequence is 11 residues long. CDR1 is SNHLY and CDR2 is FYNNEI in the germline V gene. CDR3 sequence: CASITGTEAFF. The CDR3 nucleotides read TGTGCCAGCATCACGGGCACTGAAGCTTTCTTT.

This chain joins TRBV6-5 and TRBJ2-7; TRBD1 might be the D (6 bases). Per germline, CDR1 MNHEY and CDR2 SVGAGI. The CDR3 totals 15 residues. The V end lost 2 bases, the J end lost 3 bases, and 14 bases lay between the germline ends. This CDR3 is CASSYGDRIIYEQYF. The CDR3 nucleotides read TGTGCCAGCAGTTACGGCGACAGGATCATCTACGAGCAGTACTTC.

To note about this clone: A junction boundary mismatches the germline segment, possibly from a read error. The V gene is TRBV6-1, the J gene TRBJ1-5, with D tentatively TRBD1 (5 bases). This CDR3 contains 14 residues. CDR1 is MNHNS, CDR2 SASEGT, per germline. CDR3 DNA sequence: TGTGCCAGCAGTGAATACGGGGGGAATCGGCCCCAGCATTTT. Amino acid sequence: CASSEYGGNRPQHF.

The DNA of the CDR3 is TGTGCCAGCAGCTTGGTAACAGGGTTGGACATTCAGTACTTC. Amino acids: CASSLVTGLDIQYF. V usage is TRBV5-6 and J usage is TRBJ2-4, with D possibly being TRBD1 (6 bases). There are 14 residues in the CDR3. V lost 0 bases, J lost 8 bases, and 12 bases lay in between. Germline V gives CDR1 SGHDT, CDR2 YYEEEE. Full variable domain (outside the CDR3, taken from reference TRBV5-6 and TRBJ2-4): DAGVTQSPTHLIKTRGQQVTLRCSPKSGHDTVSWYQQALGQGPQFIFQYYEEEERQRGNFPDRFSGHQFPNYSSELNVNALLLGDSALYLCASSLVTGLDIQYFGAGTRLSVL.

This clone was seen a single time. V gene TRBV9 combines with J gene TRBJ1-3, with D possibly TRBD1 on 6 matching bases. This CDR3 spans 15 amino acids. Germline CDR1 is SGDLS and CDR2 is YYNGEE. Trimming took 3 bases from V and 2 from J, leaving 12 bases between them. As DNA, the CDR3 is TGTGCCAGCAGCGGAGGGGGATATACTGGAAACACCATATATTTT. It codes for CASSGGGYTGNTIYF.

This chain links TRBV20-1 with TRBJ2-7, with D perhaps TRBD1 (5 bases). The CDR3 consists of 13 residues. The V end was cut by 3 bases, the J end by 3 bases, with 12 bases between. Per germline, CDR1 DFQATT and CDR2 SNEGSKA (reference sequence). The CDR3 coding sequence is TGCAGTGCTAGTCGCAGGGATAACTACGAGCAGTACTTC. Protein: CSASRRDNYEQYF.

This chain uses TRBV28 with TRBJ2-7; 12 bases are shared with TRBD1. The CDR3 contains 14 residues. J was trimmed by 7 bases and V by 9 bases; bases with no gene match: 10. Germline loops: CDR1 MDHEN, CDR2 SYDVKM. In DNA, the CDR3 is TGTGCCAGTCAACCGGGACAGGGGGCTGGAGAGCAGTACTTC. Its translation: CASQPGQGAGEQYF.

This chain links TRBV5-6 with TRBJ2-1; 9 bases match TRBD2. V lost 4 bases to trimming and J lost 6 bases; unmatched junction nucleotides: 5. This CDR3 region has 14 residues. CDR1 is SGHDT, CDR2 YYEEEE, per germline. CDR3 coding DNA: TGTGCCAGCAGCAGGGGACTAGCAGCCAATGAGCAGTTCTTC. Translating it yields CASSRGLAANEQFF.

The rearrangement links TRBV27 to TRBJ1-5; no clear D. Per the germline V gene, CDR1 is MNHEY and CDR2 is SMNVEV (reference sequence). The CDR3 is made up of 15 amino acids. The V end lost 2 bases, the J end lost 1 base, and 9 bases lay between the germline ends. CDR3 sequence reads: CASSLLPMSNQPQHF. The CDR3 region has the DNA TGTGCCAGCAGTTTACTACCTATGAGCAATCAGCCCCAGCATTTT.

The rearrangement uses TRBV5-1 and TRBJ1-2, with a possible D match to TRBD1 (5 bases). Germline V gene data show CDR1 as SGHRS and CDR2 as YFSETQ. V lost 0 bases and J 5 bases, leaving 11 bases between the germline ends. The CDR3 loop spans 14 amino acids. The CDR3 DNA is TGCGCCAGCAGCTTGGATAGGGGTTTTTATGGCTACACCTTC. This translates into CASSLDRGFYGYTF.

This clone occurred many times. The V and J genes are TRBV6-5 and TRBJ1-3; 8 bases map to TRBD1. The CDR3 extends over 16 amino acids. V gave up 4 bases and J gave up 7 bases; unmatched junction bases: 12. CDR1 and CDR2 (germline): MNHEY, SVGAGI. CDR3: CASSSTGASQGNTIYF. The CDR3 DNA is TGTGCCAGCAGTTCGACAGGGGCGTCCCAGGGGAACACCATATATTTT.

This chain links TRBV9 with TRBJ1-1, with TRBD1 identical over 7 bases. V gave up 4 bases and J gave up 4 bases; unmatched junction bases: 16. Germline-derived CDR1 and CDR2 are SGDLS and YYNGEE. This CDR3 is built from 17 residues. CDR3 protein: CASSKSKTGVGGTEAFF. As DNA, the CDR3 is TGTGCCAGCAGCAAAAGTAAAACAGGGGTTGGAGGCACTGAAGCTTTCTTT.

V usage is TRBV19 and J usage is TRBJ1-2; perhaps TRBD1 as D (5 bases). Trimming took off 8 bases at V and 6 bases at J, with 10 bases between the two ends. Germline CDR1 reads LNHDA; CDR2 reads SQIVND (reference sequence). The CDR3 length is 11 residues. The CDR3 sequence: CASLAGHGYTF. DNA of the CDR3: TGTGCCAGTTTGGCGGGACATGGCTACACCTTC.

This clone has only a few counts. The CDR3 here is CASSYTTGIDSPLHF. The CDR3 DNA reads as TGTGCCAGCAGTTACACCACAGGGATTGATTCACCCCTCCACTTT. The chain combines TRBV6-5 with TRBJ1-6, with D maybe TRBD1 (6 bases). V was clipped by 2 bases and J by 8 bases, with 13 bases between them. The CDR3 covers 15 residues. CDR1 is MNHEY and CDR2 is SVGAGI in the germline V gene.

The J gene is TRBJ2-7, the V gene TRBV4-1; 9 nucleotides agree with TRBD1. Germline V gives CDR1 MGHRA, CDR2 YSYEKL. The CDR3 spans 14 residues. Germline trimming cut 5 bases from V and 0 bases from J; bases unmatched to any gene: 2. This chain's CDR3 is CASSETGGSYEQYF. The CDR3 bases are TGCGCCAGCAGCGAGACAGGGGGCTCCTACGAGCAGTACTTC.

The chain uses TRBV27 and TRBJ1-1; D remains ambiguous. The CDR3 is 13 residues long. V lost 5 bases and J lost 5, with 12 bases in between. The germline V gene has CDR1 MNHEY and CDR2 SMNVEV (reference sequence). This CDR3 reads CASSLKRFTEAFF. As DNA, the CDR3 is TGTGCCAGCAGTCTTAAACGGTTTACTGAAGCTTTCTTT.

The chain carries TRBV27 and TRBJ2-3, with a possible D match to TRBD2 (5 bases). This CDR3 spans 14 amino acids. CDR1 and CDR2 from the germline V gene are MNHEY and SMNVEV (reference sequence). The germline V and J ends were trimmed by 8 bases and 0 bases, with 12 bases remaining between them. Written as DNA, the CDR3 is TGTGCCAGCCGAAGCGGTACTAGCACAGATACGCAGTATTTT. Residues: CASRSGTSTDTQYF.

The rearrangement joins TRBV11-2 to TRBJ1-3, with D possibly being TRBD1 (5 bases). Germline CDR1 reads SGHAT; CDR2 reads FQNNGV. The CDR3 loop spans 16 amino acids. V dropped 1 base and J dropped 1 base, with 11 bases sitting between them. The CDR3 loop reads CASSLVLGQSGNTIYF. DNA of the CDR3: TGTGCCAGCAGCTTAGTTTTGGGGCAATCTGGAAACACCATATATTTT. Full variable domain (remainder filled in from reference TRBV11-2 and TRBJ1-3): EAGVAQSPRYKIIEKRQSVAFWCNPISGHATLYWYQQILGQGPKLLIQFQNNGVVDDSQLPKDRFSAERLKGVDSTLKIQPAKLEDSAVYLCASSLVLGQSGNTIYFGEGSWLTVV.

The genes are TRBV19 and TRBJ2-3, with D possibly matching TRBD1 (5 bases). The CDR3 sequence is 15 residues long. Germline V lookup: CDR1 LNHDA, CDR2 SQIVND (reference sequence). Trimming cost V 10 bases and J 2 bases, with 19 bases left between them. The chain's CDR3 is CAISLGASPTDTQYF. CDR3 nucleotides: TGTGCCATTTCCCTTGGGGCCTCCCCCACAGATACGCAGTATTTT.

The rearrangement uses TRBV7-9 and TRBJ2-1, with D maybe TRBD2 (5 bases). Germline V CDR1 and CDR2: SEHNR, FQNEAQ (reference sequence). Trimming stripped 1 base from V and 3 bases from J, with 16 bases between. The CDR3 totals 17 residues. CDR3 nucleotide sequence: TGTGCCAGCAGCTTAGTCCCCCCCGGGATGGACTACAATGAGCAGTTCTTC. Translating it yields CASSLVPPGMDYNEQFF.

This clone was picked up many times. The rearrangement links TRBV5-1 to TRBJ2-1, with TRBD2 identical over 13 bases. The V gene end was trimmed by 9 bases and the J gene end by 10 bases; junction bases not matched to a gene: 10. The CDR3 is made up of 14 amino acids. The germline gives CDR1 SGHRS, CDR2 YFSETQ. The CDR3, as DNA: TGCGCCACTCGGACTAGCGGGAGTGTTGGAGAGCAGTTCTTC. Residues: CATRTSGSVGEQFF. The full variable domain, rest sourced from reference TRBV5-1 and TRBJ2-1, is KAGVTQTPRYLIKTRGQQVTLSCSPISGHRSVSWYQQTPGQGLQFLFEYFSETQRNKGNFPGRFSGRQFSNSRSEMNVSTLELGDSALYLCATRTSGSVGEQFFGPGTRLTVL.